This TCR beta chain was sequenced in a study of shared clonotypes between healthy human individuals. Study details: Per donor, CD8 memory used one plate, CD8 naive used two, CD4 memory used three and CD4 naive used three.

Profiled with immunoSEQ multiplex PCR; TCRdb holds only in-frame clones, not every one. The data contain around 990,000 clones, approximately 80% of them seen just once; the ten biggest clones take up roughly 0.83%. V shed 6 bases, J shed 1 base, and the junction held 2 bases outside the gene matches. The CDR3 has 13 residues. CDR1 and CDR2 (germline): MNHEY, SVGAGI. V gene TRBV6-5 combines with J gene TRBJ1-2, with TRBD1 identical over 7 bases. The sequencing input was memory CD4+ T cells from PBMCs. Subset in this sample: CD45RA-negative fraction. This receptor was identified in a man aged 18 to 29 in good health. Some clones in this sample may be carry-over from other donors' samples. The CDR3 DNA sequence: TGTGCCAGCAGCCGGGACAGTAACTATGGCTACACCTTC. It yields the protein CASSRDSNYGYTF.